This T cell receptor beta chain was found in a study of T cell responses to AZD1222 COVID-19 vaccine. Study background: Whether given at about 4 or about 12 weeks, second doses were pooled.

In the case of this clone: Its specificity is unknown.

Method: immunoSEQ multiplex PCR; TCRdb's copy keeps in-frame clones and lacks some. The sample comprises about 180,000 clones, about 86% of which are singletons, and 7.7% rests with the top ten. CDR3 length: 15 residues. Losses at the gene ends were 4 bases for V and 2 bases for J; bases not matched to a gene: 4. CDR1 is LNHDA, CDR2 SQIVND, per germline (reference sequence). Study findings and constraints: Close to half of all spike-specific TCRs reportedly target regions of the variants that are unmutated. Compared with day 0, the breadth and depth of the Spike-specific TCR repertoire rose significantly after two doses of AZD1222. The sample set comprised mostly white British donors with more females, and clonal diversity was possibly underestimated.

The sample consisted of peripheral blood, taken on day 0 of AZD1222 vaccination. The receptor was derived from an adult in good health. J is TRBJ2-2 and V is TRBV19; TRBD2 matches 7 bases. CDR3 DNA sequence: TGTGCCAGTAGTAAGGGGACTACCAACACCGGGGAGCTGTTTTTT. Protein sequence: CASSKGTTNTGELFF.